This T cell receptor (beta chain) was observed in a study of a mutant IDH1 vaccine in newly diagnosed glioma. Specified time point: week 11, during vaccination. Each dose delivered 300 ug of mutant IDH1 20-mer peptide subcutaneously with imiquimod. Donors had new WHO grade 3 or 4 IDH1-mutant, ATRX-lost astrocytomas. Note on this clone: Its antigen is not known.

The assay was immunoSEQ multiplex PCR, and TCRdb's table has in-frame clones only and misses some. The profile shows 30,000 to 35,000 clones, roughly 90% of them singletons. Regarding the study as a whole: The study observed vaccine-induced immune responses in 90% to 95% of patients. Pseudoprogression seemed unlinked to shifts in top peripheral T cell clonotypes.

This CDR3 comprises 15 residues. V shed 0 bases and J 1 base; nucleotides not matched to a gene: 4. CDR1 and CDR2 from the germline V gene are SGHNT and YYREEE (reference sequence). The source is a man younger than 35 with glioma. V is TRBV5-4 and J is TRBJ2-7; TRBD2 matches at 7 bases. Sample: PBMCs, taken from a glioma patient whose treatment included an IDH1 peptide vaccine. The CDR3 DNA reads TGTGCCAGCAGCTTGGCGGGAGGAGGTTCCTACGAGCAGTACTTC. Translated, it gives CASSLAGGGSYEQYF.